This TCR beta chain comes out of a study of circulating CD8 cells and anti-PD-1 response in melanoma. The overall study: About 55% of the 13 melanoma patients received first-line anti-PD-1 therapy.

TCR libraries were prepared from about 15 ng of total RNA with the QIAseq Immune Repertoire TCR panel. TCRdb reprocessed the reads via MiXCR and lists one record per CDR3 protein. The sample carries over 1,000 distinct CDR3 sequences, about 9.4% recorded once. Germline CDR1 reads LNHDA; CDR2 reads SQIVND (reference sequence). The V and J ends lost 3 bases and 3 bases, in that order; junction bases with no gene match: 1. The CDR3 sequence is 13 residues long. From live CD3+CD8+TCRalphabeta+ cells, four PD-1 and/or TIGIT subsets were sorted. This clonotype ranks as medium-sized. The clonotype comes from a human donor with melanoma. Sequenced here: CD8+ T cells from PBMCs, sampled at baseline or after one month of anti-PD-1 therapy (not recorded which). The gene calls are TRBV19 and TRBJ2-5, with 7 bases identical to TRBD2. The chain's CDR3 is CASSIGLEETQYF. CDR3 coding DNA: TGTGCCAGTAGTATTGGACTAGAAGAGACCCAGTACTTC.